These 2 T cell receptor beta chains were sequenced from one sample in a study of T-cell memory formation after mild COVID-19. TCRdb processed the 5' RACE reads anew with MiXCR; each CDR3 protein has one entry. The table lists just over 350,000 distinct CDR3 sequences, approximately 14% of them singletons. Sequenced input: PBMCs or a T cell subset sorted from them (not recorded which). Source of these receptors: a man aged 18 to 30 who had mild COVID-19 (a few samples of this study predate the infection). Cell type and time point are not known.

J is TRBJ1-2 and V is TRBV7-9, with D unresolved. This CDR3 region has 13 residues. Per germline, CDR1 SEHNR and CDR2 FQNEAQ (reference sequence). Trimming cost V 1 base and J 4 bases, with 7 bases left between them. CDR3 region: CASSLEVTYGYTF. CDR3 in DNA: TGTGCCAGCAGCTTAGAGGTGACCTATGGCTACACCTTC.

V and J are TRBV29-1 and TRBJ2-7; 7 bases agree with TRBD2. The junction had 11 bases not matched to a gene; V was cut back by 4 bases and J by 2 bases. Germline loops: CDR1 SQVTM, CDR2 ANQGSEA. CDR3 size: 15 residues. The CDR3 reads CSVGLQTGTTYEQYV. The DNA of the CDR3 is TGCAGCGTTGGTCTCCAGACCGGGACTACCTACGAGCAGTACGTC.